This T cell receptor (beta chain) was found in a study of cytomegalovirus exposure and HLA in healthy donors. Produced via immunoSEQ multiplex PCR; TCRdb's table is partial and in-frame only. The table has some 69,000 clones, 96% seen once. From germline, CDR1 is SEHNR and CDR2 FQNEAQ (reference sequence). This CDR3 region has 16 residues. V lost 2 bases and J lost 3; bases outside the gene matches: 9. This chain links TRBV7-9 with TRBJ2-5; 7 bases line up with TRBD2. The TCR sequence derives from a woman between 18 and 29 years old in good health and CMV-seropositive. The sample comprised PBMCs. Written as DNA, the CDR3 is TGTGCCAGCAGCTTATTGGTCTCTAGCGGTAAAGAGACCCAGTACTTC. Residues: CASSLLVSSGKETQYF.